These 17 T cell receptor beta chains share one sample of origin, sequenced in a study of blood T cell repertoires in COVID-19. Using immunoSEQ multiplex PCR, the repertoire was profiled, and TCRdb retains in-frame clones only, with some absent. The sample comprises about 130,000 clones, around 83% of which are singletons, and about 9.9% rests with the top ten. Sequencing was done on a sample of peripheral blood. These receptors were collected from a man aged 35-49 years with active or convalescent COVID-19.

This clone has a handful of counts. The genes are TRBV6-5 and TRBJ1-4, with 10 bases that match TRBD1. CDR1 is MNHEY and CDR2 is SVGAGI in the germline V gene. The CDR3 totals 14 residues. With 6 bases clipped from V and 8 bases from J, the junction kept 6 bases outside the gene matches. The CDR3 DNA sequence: TGTGCCAGCAGCATGACAGGGGGCGAGGAAAAACTGTTTTTT. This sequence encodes CASSMTGGEEKLFF.

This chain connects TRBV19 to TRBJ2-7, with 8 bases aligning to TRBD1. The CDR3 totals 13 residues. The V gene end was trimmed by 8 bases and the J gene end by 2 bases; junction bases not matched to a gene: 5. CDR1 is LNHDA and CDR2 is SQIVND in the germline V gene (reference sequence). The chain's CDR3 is CASAGQGPYEQYF. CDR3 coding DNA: TGTGCCAGTGCCGGACAGGGACCCTACGAGCAGTACTTC.

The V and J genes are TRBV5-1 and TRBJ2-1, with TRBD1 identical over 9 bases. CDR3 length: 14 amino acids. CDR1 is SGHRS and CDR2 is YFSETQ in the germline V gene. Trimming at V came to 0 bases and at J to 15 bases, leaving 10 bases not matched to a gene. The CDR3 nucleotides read TGCGCCAGCAGCTTGGGGACAGGGGTGGGCCCCGGGTTCTTC. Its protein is CASSLGTGVGPGFF.

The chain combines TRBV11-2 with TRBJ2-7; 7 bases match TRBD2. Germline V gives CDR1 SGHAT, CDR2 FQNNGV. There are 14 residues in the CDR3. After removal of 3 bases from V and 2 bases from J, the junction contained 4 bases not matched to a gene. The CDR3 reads CASSFTGGPYEQYF. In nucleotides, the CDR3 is TGTGCCAGCAGCTTTACGGGGGGTCCCTACGAGCAGTACTTC. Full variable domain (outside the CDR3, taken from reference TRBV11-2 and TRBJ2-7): EAGVAQSPRYKIIEKRQSVAFWCNPISGHATLYWYQQILGQGPKLLIQFQNNGVVDDSQLPKDRFSAERLKGVDSTLKIQPAKLEDSAVYLCASSFTGGPYEQYFGPGTRLTVT.

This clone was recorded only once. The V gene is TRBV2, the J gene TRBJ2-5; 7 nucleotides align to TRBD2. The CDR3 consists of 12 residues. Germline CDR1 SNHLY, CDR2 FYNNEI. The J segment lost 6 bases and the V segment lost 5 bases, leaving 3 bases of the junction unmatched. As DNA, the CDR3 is TGTGCCAGCAGTTTGGGACTAAAGACCCAGTACTTC. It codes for CASSLGLKTQYF.

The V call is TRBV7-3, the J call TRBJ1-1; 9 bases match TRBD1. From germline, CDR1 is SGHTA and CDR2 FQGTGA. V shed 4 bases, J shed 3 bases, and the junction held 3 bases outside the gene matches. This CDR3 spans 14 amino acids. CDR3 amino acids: CASSSGTGHTEAFF. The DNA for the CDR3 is TGTGCCAGCAGCTCCGGGACAGGGCACACTGAAGCTTTCTTT.

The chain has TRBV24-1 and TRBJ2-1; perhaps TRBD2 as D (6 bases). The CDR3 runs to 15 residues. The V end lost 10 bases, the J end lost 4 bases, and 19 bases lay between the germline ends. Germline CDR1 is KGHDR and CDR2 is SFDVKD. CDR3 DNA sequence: TGTGCCACTTCTCCTTACGGGGGTGTTTACAATGAGCAGTTCTTC. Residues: CATSPYGGVYNEQFF.

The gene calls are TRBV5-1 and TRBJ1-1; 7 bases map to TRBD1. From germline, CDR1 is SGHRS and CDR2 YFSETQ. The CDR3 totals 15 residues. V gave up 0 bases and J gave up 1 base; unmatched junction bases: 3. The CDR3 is CASSLEGAGNTEAFF. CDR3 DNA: TGCGCCAGCAGCTTGGAGGGGGCGGGGAACACTGAAGCTTTCTTT.

CDR3 protein: CASSPSSGGALDTQYF. DNA of the CDR3: TGTGCCAGCAGCCCCTCTAGCGGGGGGGCTCTAGATACGCAGTATTTT. V and J are TRBV5-5 and TRBJ2-3; TRBD2 agrees at 12 bases. V shed 4 bases, J shed 5 bases, and the junction held 8 bases outside the gene matches. Germline V gene sequence: CDR1 SGHKS, CDR2 YYEKEE (reference sequence). This CDR3 comprises 16 residues.

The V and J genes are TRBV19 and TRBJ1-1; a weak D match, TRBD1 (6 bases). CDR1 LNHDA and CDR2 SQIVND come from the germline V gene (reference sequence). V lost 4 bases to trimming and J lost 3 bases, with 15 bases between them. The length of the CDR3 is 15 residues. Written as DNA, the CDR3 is TGTGCCAGTAGTAGAAGAGGGGGGGCAGACACTGAAGCTTTCTTT. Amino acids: CASSRRGGADTEAFF.

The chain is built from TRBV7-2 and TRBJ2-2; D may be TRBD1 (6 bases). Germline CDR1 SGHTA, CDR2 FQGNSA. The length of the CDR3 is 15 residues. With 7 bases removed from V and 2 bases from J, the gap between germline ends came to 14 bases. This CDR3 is CASTTGQLNTGELFF. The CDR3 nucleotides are TGTGCCAGCACCACCGGACAGCTTAACACCGGGGAGCTGTTTTTT.

The CDR3 DNA reads TGTGCCAGCAGCCGTAGGACTAGCGGGGGACAAGAGACCCAGTACTTC. Amino acid sequence: CASSRRTSGGQETQYF. The rearrangement uses TRBV3-1 (or the pseudogene TRBV3-2) and TRBJ2-5, with 13 bases aligning to TRBD2. V shed 4 bases, J shed 2 bases, and the junction held 4 bases outside the gene matches. The CDR3 has 16 residues. Germline CDR1 and CDR2: LGHDT and YNNKEL (reference sequence).

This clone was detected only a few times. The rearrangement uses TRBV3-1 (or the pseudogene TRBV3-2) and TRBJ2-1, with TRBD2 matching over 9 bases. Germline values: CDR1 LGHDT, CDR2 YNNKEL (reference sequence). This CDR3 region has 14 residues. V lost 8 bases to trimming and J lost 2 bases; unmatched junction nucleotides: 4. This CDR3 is CASQLAGAYNEQFF. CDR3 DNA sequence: TGTGCCAGCCAATTAGCGGGGGCCTACAATGAGCAGTTCTTC.

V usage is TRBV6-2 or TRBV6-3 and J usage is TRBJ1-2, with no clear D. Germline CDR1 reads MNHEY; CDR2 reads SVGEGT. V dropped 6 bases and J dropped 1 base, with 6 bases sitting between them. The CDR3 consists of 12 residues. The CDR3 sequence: CASSGLNYGYTF. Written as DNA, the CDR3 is TGTGCCAGCAGCGGGCTTAACTATGGCTACACCTTC.

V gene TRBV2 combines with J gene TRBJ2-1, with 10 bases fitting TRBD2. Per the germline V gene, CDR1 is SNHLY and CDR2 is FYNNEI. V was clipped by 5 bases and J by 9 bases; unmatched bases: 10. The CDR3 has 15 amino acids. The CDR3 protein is CASSLSGGGLSEQFF. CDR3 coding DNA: TGTGCCAGCAGTTTAAGCGGGGGGGGACTCAGTGAGCAGTTCTTC.

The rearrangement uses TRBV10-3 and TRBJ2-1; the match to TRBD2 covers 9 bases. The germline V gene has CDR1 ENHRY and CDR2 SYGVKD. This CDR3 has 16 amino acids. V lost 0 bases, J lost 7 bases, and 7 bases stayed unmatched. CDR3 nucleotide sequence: TGTGCCATCAGTGAGTCCGGCGGGGGGGCTGGAAATGAGCAGTTCTTC. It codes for CAISESGGGAGNEQFF.

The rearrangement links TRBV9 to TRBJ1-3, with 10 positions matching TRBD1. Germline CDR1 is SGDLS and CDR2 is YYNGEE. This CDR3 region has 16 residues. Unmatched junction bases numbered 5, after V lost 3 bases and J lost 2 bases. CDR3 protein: CASSAGDRGPGNTIYF. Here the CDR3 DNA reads TGTGCCAGCAGCGCGGGGGACAGGGGACCTGGAAACACCATATATTTT.